The 15 T cell receptor beta chains reported below all come from one sample, sequenced in a study of breast tumors, draining lymph nodes, adjacent tissues. TCRdb reprocessed the multiplex PCR reads via MiXCR and lists one record per CDR3 protein. The sample includes under 250,000 distinct CDR3 sequences, approximately 29% of them seen just once. Samples came from axillary lymph nodes draining the breast cancer. What was sequenced was axillary lymph node tissue. These receptors were obtained from a female donor with breast cancer. Some clones in this sample may be carry-over from other donors' samples.

The gene calls are TRBV2 and TRBJ1-4, with D perhaps TRBD1 (5 bases). Germline CDR1 is SNHLY and CDR2 is FYNNEI. CDR3 size: 14 residues. V lost 7 bases, J lost 7 bases, and 16 bases lay in between. The CDR3 DNA reads as TGTGCCAGCACCGAAACGGGGGTGGGTGAAAAACTGTTTTTT. Translating it yields CASTETGVGEKLFF.

The DNA for the CDR3 is TGTGCCAGCAGCCGCCGAACCTACGAGCAGTACTTC. Translated: CASSRRTYEQYF. This rearrangement joins TRBV7-2 to TRBJ2-7; D is undetermined. V was trimmed by 5 bases and J by 2 bases, leaving 7 bases between them. This CDR3 has 12 residues. CDR1 is SGHTA and CDR2 is FQGNSA in the germline V gene.

Remarks on this clonotype: A much larger clone sits a single nucleotide away, making a read error possible. The chain combines TRBV5-4 with TRBJ2-2, with D tentatively TRBD2 (5 bases). CDR3 size: 18 residues. Germline V CDR1 and CDR2: SGHNT, YYREEE (reference sequence). The ends were cut back, 3 bases at V and 6 bases at J, with 24 bases in the middle. The CDR3, as DNA: TGTGCCAGCAGCTCGACGACTACCGGATGGCCGCGGGCCGGGGAGCTGTTTTTT. Protein sequence: CASSSTTTGWPRAGELFF.

This clonotype was observed many times. V and J are TRBV2 and TRBJ1-5; D is undetermined. Trimming cost V 2 bases and J 0 bases, with 8 bases left between them. CDR1 and CDR2 from the germline V gene are SNHLY and FYNNEI. This CDR3 is built from 15 residues. The CDR3 sequence is CASSEYSDSNQPQHF. The CDR3 DNA sequence: TGTGCCAGCAGTGAATACAGTGATAGCAATCAGCCCCAGCATTTT.

The rearrangement joins TRBV25-1 to TRBJ2-1; D ambiguous. CDR1 MGHDK and CDR2 SYGVNS come from the germline V gene. Trimming stripped 4 bases from V and 2 bases from J, with 15 bases between. The CDR3 loop spans 16 amino acids. For the CDR3, the DNA is TGTGCCAGCAGTGCCCCTGAATCTCGGGCCTACAATGAGCAGTTCTTC. Protein: CASSAPESRAYNEQFF.

A note on this clonotype: With a much larger clone just one base away, this may be a read error. Because the CDR3 is missing its conserved closing phenylalanine or tryptophan, this is likely a read error. The chain has TRBV9 and TRBJ2-7; D possibly corresponds to TRBD2 (5 bases). CDR1 is SGDLS and CDR2 is YYNGEE in the germline V gene. With 0 bases removed from V and 6 bases from J, the gap between germline ends came to 10 bases. The CDR3 covers 13 residues. Here the CDR3 reads CASSVGLASEQYS. Here the CDR3 DNA reads TGTGCCAGCAGCGTAGGGCTAGCAAGCGAGCAGTACTCC.

This clonotype showed up many times. The V and J genes are TRBV9 and TRBJ2-3, with 9 positions matching TRBD2. Germline CDR1 is SGDLS and CDR2 is YYNGEE. Losses at the gene ends were 0 bases for V and 1 base for J; bases not matched to a gene: 0. The CDR3 totals 15 residues. CDR3 amino acids: CASSVGLAGTDTQYF. CDR3 nucleotides: TGTGCCAGCAGCGTAGGACTAGCGGGCACAGATACGCAGTATTTT.

J is TRBJ2-1 and V is TRBV30, with D unresolved. Per the germline V gene, CDR1 is GTSNPN and CDR2 is SVGIG (reference sequence). Trimming took off 0 bases at V and 0 bases at J, with 12 bases between the two ends. The CDR3 has 16 residues. For the CDR3, the DNA is TGTGCCTGGAGTGTACTGAGTCCGAGCTCCTACAATGAGCAGTTCTTC. It encodes CAWSVLSPSSYNEQFF.

This clonotype occurred many times. The V gene is TRBV11-2, the J gene TRBJ1-5; a possible D gene is TRBD1 (5 bases). Germline CDR1 SGHAT, CDR2 FQNNGV. Trimming took off 5 bases at V and 2 bases at J, with 16 bases between the two ends. The CDR3 totals 16 residues. This CDR3 is CASSRREGGGNQPQHF. The CDR3 nucleotides read TGTGCCAGCAGCCGCAGGGAGGGAGGTGGCAATCAGCCCCAGCATTTT.

In its sample, this clonotype was seen many times. CDR3 DNA: TGTGCCAGCAGCGCTACAGGGAGGAGCAATCAGCCCCAGCATTTT. Translated: CASSATGRSNQPQHF. This rearrangement joins TRBV2 to TRBJ1-5; TRBD1 is a possible D gene (6 bases). The CDR3 length is 15 residues. Germline assignment: CDR1 SNHLY and CDR2 FYNNEI. Deletions cut 6 bases from V and 1 base from J, with 13 bases between.

This clonotype was seen many times. The genes are TRBV6-1 and TRBJ1-3; 8 bases fit TRBD1. The CDR3 totals 16 residues. The trim removed 1 base at V and 4 bases at J, leaving 6 bases unmatched. Germline values: CDR1 MNHNS, CDR2 SASEGT. CDR3 sequence (DNA): TGTGCCAGCAGTGAAGTGGCAGGGGGCGTAGGAAACACCATATATTTT. It codes for CASSEVAGGVGNTIYF.

This clonotype has a count of ten or more. The chain couples TRBV5-8 to TRBJ1-2; D might be TRBD1 (5 bases). This CDR3 is 13 amino acids long. CDR1 is SGHTS and CDR2 is YDEGEE in the germline V gene. V lost 1 base and J 8 bases, leaving 12 bases between the germline ends. The CDR3 here is CASSLSGGDGYTF. CDR3 nucleotides: TGTGCCAGCAGCTTGAGCGGGGGTGACGGCTACACCTTC.

With regard to this clonotype: In this CDR3 the conserved last residue, phenylalanine or tryptophan, is missing, so a read error is likely. This sequence joins TRBV5-1 and TRBJ2-2, with D unresolved. The germline CDR1 and CDR2 sequences are SGHRS and YFSETQ. V was cut by 0 bases and J by 0 bases, with 3 bases left in between. CDR3 length: 14 residues. CDR3 bases: TGCGCCAGCAGCTTGGAAGCGAACACCGGGGAGCTGTTTCTT. Protein: CASSLEANTGELFL.

A word on this clonotype: It may be a read error: a sequence one base away is much more abundant. Since no conserved phenylalanine or tryptophan closes the CDR3, a read error is the likely cause. The chain links TRBV7-9 to TRBJ2-1; D perhaps matches TRBD2 (6 bases). The germline CDR1 and CDR2 sequences are SEHNR and FQNEAQ (reference sequence). With 6 bases removed from V and 5 bases from J, the gap between germline ends came to 14 bases. The CDR3 length is 14 residues. CDR3 amino acids: CASSLEGMDNEQFL. Here the CDR3 DNA reads TGTGCCAGCAGTTTGGAGGGGATGGACAATGAGCAGTTCCTC.

This clonotype has more than one count but fewer than ten. This may be a read error, as it is one base from a much larger clone. The rearrangement joins TRBV12-3 or TRBV12-4 to TRBJ2-1; 7 bases align to TRBD2. CDR3 length: 14 residues. V lost 7 bases and J lost 7; bases outside the gene matches: 10. DNA for the CDR3: TGTGCCAGCACAAGCGCGGGAGCAAATAATGAGCAGTTCTTC. It codes for CASTSAGANNEQFF.